Presented here are 27 T cell receptor beta chains from one specimen sequenced in a study of T cells expressing NK-cell markers. Reanalyzing the 5' RACE reads, TCRdb keeps one entry per CDR3 protein, without DNA. The sample data list 130,000 to 150,000 distinct CDR3 sequences. The sequenced sample consisted of blood T cells: a sorted CD56 or NKG2C T cell subset, CD4+ or CD8+ T cells, or bulk PBMC T cells (not recorded which). These receptors all stem from a man between 18 and 35 years old in good health.

The chain has TRBV9 and TRBJ2-1; TCRdb designates TRBD1, a call that cannot be tested without DNA. In germline, CDR1 is SGDLS, CDR2 YYNGEE. The CDR3 has 15 amino acids. The CDR3 sequence is CASSPRTGGNNEQFF.

The V and J genes are TRBV6-1 and TRBJ1-1. The CDR3 is 14 residues long. The V gene's germline CDR1 is MNHNS and CDR2 SASEGT. CDR3 sequence reads: CASSEVGRNTEAFF.

The V call is TRBV6-5, the J call TRBJ2-7; TCRdb selects TRBD1, and the lack of DNA leaves this call unchecked. This CDR3 spans 16 amino acids. Germline loops: CDR1 MNHEY, CDR2 SVGAGI. The CDR3 here is CASSYSVGPGSYEQYF.

The V call is TRBV19, the J call TRBJ2-7. Germline V gives CDR1 LNHDA, CDR2 SQIVND (reference sequence). The CDR3 spans 15 residues. Here the CDR3 reads CATQTRTDWPYEQYF.

The chain links TRBV20-1 to TRBJ2-7; TCRdb lists TRBD1, though no DNA is available to test this call. CDR3 length: 15 amino acids. In germline, CDR1 is DFQATT, CDR2 SNEGSKA (reference sequence). The CDR3 loop is CSAFTPPTGFYEQYF.

This chain connects TRBV12-3 or TRBV12-4 to TRBJ2-3; TCRdb's D call, TRBD2, is unchecked because there is no DNA. This CDR3 is built from 15 residues. This chain's CDR3 is CASRNSGRAPDTQYF.

The chain is built from TRBV15 and TRBJ1-5. This CDR3 comprises 16 residues. The germline gives CDR1 LNHNV, CDR2 YYDKDF (reference sequence). The chain's CDR3 is CATSRDLQMGNQPQHF.

This chain uses TRBV7-9 with TRBJ1-5; TCRdb's assignment of TRBD1 cannot be checked, as there is no DNA. The length of the CDR3 is 15 residues. Germline V CDR1 and CDR2: SEHNR, FQNEAQ (reference sequence). Here the CDR3 reads CASSLAGTDNQPQHF.

The rearrangement joins TRBV14 to TRBJ2-1. Germline V gives CDR1 SGHDN, CDR2 FVKESK. The CDR3 sequence is 15 residues long. CDR3 residues: CASSQGSFQYNEQFF.

V and J are TRBV25-1 and TRBJ2-1. The V gene's germline CDR1 is MGHDK and CDR2 SYGVNS. The CDR3 covers 13 residues. The CDR3 is CASSEFNGNEQFF.

The chain recombines TRBV7-6 with TRBJ2-3; TCRdb reports TRBD1, a call that lacks DNA to check it against. Germline V gene lookup returns CDR1 SGHVS and CDR2 FNYEAQ. The CDR3 covers 18 residues. This chain's CDR3 is CASSSSLPGARGTDTQYF. Full variable domain (outside the CDR3, taken from reference TRBV7-6 and TRBJ2-3): GAGVSQSPRYKVTKRGQDVALRCDPISGHVSLYWYRQALGQGPEFLTYFNYEAQQDKSGLPNDRFSAERPEGSISTLTIQRTEQRDSAMYRCASSSSLPGARGTDTQYFGPGTRLTVL.

V is TRBV7-2 and J is TRBJ2-3. CDR1 is SGHTA, CDR2 FQGNSA, per germline. The CDR3 has 14 residues. CDR3 sequence: CASSLPTVRDTQYF.

This rearrangement joins TRBV5-1 to TRBJ1-1; TCRdb selects TRBD1, and the lack of DNA leaves this call unchecked. The CDR3 is 13 amino acids. Germline V gene sequence: CDR1 SGHRS, CDR2 YFSETQ. The CDR3 sequence: CASSFSQGTEAFF.

CDR3 protein: CASSTPAAGGYNEQFF. This chain joins TRBV12-3 or TRBV12-4 and TRBJ2-1; as DNA is missing, the TRBD1 call by TCRdb cannot be tested. The CDR3 is 16 residues long.

CDR3 residues: CASSPWGGGIQETQYF. The rearrangement uses TRBV12-3 or TRBV12-4 and TRBJ2-5; TCRdb designates TRBD1, a call that cannot be tested without DNA. The CDR3 covers 16 residues.

This rearrangement joins TRBV7-6 to TRBJ2-3; there is no DNA to check the TCRdb D call of TRBD2. The CDR3 spans 15 residues. Germline loops: CDR1 SGHVS, CDR2 FNYEAQ. CDR3 protein: CASSLLEGRTDTQYF.

V usage is TRBV6-1 and J usage is TRBJ2-2; TCRdb names TRBD1, which stays unverified in the absence of DNA. The CDR3 totals 16 residues. Germline V gene sequence: CDR1 MNHNS, CDR2 SASEGT. CDR3 loop: CASSQPQGWDTGELFF.

The chain combines TRBV6-1 with TRBJ2-1; TCRdb proposes TRBD1, but this gene call is untestable without DNA. This CDR3 is 16 amino acids long. Germline CDR1 is MNHNS and CDR2 is SASEGT. This chain's CDR3 is CASSELGTGTYNEQFF.

The J gene is TRBJ2-7, the V gene TRBV29-1. The CDR3 is 12 residues long. The germline gives CDR1 SQVTM, CDR2 ANQGSEA. The CDR3 sequence is CSVERPAGEQYF.

The chain recombines TRBV6-5 with TRBJ1-1; the TCRdb call, TRBD1, lacks DNA for checking. The germline V gene encodes CDR1 MNHEY and CDR2 SVGAGI. The CDR3 consists of 14 residues. CDR3 in amino acids: CASSLRQGNTEAFF.

The chain combines TRBV9 with TRBJ1-2. The CDR3 has 14 residues. The germline gives CDR1 SGDLS, CDR2 YYNGEE. CDR3: CASSVGTANYGYTF.

The chain recombines TRBV4-1 with TRBJ2-3; the TCRdb D gene call, TRBD1, has no DNA to confirm it. The V gene's germline CDR1 is MGHRA and CDR2 YSYEKL. This CDR3 is 16 amino acids long. The CDR3 loop is CASSHYPGTGGDTQYF.

This chain joins TRBV20-1 and TRBJ2-4; TCRdb indicates TRBD1, and absent DNA this call remains unverified. In germline, CDR1 is DFQATT, CDR2 SNEGSKA (reference sequence). CDR3 length: 16 residues. This chain's CDR3 is CSARSWDPIAKNIQYF.

The chain employs TRBV9 and TRBJ2-2; the TCRdb D gene call, TRBD1, has no DNA to confirm it. The CDR3 loop spans 15 amino acids. CDR1 is SGDLS and CDR2 is YYNGEE in the germline V gene. CDR3 region: CASSLRGQNAGELFF.

V and J are TRBV30 and TRBJ2-2; TCRdb selects TRBD1, and the lack of DNA leaves this call unchecked. Germline CDR1 and CDR2: GTSNPN and SVGIG (reference sequence). The CDR3 extends over 15 amino acids. CDR3 region: CAWSLGQGKTGELFF.

This chain links TRBV29-1 with TRBJ2-1. CDR1 and CDR2 (germline): SQVTM, ANQGSEA. CDR3 length: 13 residues. CDR3 amino acids: CSVEDRGYNEQFF.

The chain couples TRBV12-3 or TRBV12-4 to TRBJ2-2; the D gene TCRdb calls, TRBD2, cannot be checked with no DNA. The CDR3 contains 13 residues. The CDR3 sequence: CAGLSGETGELFF.